This T cell receptor beta chain comes out of a study of OX40 agonist ivuxolimab in advanced cancers. Germline loops: CDR1 KGHSH, CDR2 LQKENI. V gave up 0 bases and J gave up 0 bases, with 12 bases separating them. CDR3 length equals 16 residues. Autoimmune disease history or systemic immunosuppression led to patient exclusion. Using immunoSEQ multiplex PCR, the repertoire was profiled, and TCRdb retains in-frame clones only, with some absent. This sample has roughly 70,000 clones, with approximately 81% found just once. V gene TRBV18 combines with J gene TRBJ2-7, with D unclear. Sequencing was performed on CD4+ or CD8+ T cells sorted from blood, taken in a trial of the OX40 agonist ivuxolimab. The source is an adult with an advanced solid tumor such as melanoma, head and neck, liver or kidney cancer. The CDR3 region is CASSPPKQVRSYEQYF. The CDR3 DNA follows: TGTGCCAGCTCACCACCGAAGCAGGTCCGCTCCTACGAGCAGTACTTC.